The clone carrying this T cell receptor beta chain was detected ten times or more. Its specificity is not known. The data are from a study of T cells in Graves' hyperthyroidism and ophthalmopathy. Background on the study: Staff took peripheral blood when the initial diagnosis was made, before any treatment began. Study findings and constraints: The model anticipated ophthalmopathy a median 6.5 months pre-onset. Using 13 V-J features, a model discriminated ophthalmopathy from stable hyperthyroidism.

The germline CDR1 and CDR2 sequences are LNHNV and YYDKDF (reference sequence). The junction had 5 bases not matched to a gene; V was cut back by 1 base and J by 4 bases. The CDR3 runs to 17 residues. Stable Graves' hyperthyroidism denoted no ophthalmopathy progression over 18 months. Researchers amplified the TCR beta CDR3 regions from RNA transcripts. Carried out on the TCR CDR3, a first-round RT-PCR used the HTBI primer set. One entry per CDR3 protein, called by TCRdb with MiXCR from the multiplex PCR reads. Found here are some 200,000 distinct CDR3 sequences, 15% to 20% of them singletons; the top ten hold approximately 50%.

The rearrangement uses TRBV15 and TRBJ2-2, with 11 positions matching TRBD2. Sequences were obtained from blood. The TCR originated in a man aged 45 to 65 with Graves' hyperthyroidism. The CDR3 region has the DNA TGTGCCACCAGCAGAGCCCCTAGCGGGAGGTTCACCGGGGAGCTGTTTTTT. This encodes CATSRAPSGRFTGELFF.